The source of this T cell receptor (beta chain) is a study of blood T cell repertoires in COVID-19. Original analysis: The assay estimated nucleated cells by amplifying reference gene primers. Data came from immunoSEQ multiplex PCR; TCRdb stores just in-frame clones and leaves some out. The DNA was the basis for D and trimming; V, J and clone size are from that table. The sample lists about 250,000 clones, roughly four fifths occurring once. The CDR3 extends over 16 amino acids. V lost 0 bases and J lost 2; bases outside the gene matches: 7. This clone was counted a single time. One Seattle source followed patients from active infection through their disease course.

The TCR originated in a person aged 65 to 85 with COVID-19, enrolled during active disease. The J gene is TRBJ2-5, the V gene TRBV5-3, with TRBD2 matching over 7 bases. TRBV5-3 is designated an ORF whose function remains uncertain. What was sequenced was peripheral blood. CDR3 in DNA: TGTGCCAGAAGCTTGGCGGGGGGACTGGAGCAAGAGACCCAGTACTTC. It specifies CARSLAGGLEQETQYF.